Listed below are T cell receptor beta chains from one sample, sequenced in a study of cytomegalovirus exposure and HLA in healthy donors. Using immunoSEQ multiplex PCR, the repertoire was profiled, and TCRdb retains in-frame clones only, with some absent. There are fewer than 200,000 clones in the sample; 80% to 85% occur only once, and about 2.3% lies in the top ten. Sequencing input: PBMCs. These receptors all come from a male donor in good health and CMV-seronegative. The CDR3 runs from the conserved cysteine through the conserved F or W. The order of the fields is D gene, J gene, V gene, CDR3 length, clone size, CDR3 DNA, CDR3 protein. D genes are given only for firm matches. A clone size is listed for some rows: how often the clone was seen (once, few, many), or a class if it is expanded.

>TRBD1|TRBJ2-3|TRBV19|16|once
TGTGCCAGTAGTATAGTTGTAACAGGGGTGACAGATACGCAGTATTTT
CASSIVVTGVTDTQYF
>NA|TRBJ1-2|TRBV14|13|NA
TGTGCCAGCAGCCAAGCCCAGGGGATCGGCTACACCTTC
CASSQAQGIGYTF
>TRBD2|TRBJ2-7|TRBV28|17|once
TGTGCCAGCAGTTTCTCCTCCAGGGCGGGGGGGCCCTACGAGCAGTACTTC
CASSFSSRAGGPYEQYF
>NA|TRBJ1-5|TRBV7-2|15|NA
TGTGCCAGCAGCTTAGACAGGGTCTTTGCTCAGCCCCAGCATTTT
CASSLDRVFAQPQHF
>NA|TRBJ1-4|TRBV5-1|14|NA
TGCGCCAGCAGCTTGGGTCTGGGCTTTGAAAAACTGTTTTTT
CASSLGLGFEKLFF
>NA|TRBJ2-5|TRBV7-2|13|NA
TGTGCCAGCAGCTCCACTCATCAAGAGACCCAGTACTTC
CASSSTHQETQYF
>TRBD1|TRBJ1-5|TRBV7-8|16|NA
TGTGCCAGCAGCAGGACAGGTTCGGGGGGCAATCAGCCCCAGCATTTT
CASSRTGSGGNQPQHF
>NA|TRBJ2-3|TRBV7-9|11|NA
TGTGCCAGCAGTCGGGCAGATACGCAGTATTTT
CASSRADTQYF
>NA|TRBJ1-1|TRBV5-1|13|NA
TGCGCCAGCAGTAGGACTGCCCACACTGAAGCTTTCTTT
CASSRTAHTEAFF
>NA|TRBJ1-1|TRBV27|18|NA
TGTGCCAGCACCGCCTACTGGGGGGGGATACAGAAAGGCACTGAAGCTTTCTTT
CASTAYWGGIQKGTEAFF
>NA|TRBJ2-1|TRBV4-1|15|NA
TGCGCCAGCAGCCCAGCGGGACAGGTACACAATGAGCAGTTCTTC
CASSPAGQVHNEQFF
>TRBD2|TRBJ2-3|TRBV7-9|18|NA
TGTGCCAGCAGCTCCCTAGGGCCTAGCGGGGGGCAGGCAGATACGCAGTATTTT
CASSSLGPSGGQADTQYF
>TRBD1|TRBJ1-6|TRBV5-1|19|once
TGCGCCAGCTCCGACAGGGTAGTTGGGGTGGCCGCCTATAATTCACCCCTCCACTTT
CASSDRVVGVAAYNSPLHF
>TRBD1|TRBJ2-2|TRBV18|16|NA
TGTGCCAGCTCACCGGACAGGGTTGGGAACACCGGGGAGCTGTTTTTT
CASSPDRVGNTGELFF
>TRBD1|TRBJ2-7|TRBV19|17|NA
TGTGCCAGTAGTAGCCCTGTTGGACAGGGTTTCTCCTACGAGCAGTACTTC
CASSSPVGQGFSYEQYF
>TRBD1|TRBJ1-4|TRBV11-2|15|NA
TGTGCCAGCAGCTCACCGGGACAGGGACAGGAAAAACTGTTTTTT
CASSSPGQGQEKLFF
>TRBD2|TRBJ2-3|TRBV5-1|16|NA
TGCGCCAGCAGCTCTACATTAGCGGGGAGCACAGATACGCAGTATTTT
CASSSTLAGSTDTQYF
>NA|TRBJ1-1|TRBV14|13|NA
TGTGCCAGCAGCCTCGACAGAAACACTGAAGCTTTCTTT
CASSLDRNTEAFF
>NA|TRBJ2-3|TRBV18|15|NA
TGTGCCAGCTCACCTTCGGCAGGCGCCCCAGATACGCAGTATTTT
CASSPSAGAPDTQYF
>TRBD2|TRBJ2-7|TRBV5-1|15|NA
TGCGCCAGCAGCGGGACTAGCGATTCTCCCTACGAGCAGTACTTC
CASSGTSDSPYEQYF
>NA|TRBJ2-2|TRBV9|16|NA
TGTGCCAGCAGCCTTTTGACAGGCGGTGGGCCCGGGGAGCTGTTTTTT
CASSLLTGGGPGELFF
>TRBD1|TRBJ2-7|TRBV6-5|14|NA
TGTGCCAGCACCGACAGGGGGCAACCCTACGAGCAGTACTTC
CASTDRGQPYEQYF
>NA|TRBJ2-3|TRBV5-1|16|NA
TGTGCCAGCAGCTTGACGGGGACACCTAGCACAGATACGCAGTATTTT
CASSLTGTPSTDTQYF
>TRBD1|TRBJ2-2|TRBV25-1|16|NA
TGTGCCAGCCTCGGAGGTGGACAGGTAGACACCGGGGAGCTGTTTTTT
CASLGGGQVDTGELFF
>TRBD2|TRBJ2-2|TRBV18|17|NA
TGTGCCAGCTCACCGAAGATACTAGCGGGGAACACCGGGGAGCTGTTTTTT
CASSPKILAGNTGELFF
>NA|TRBJ2-5|TRBV6-5|16|NA
TGTGCCAGCAGTTACGGGGGGGCTGTGCTGCAAGAGACCCAGTACTTC
CASSYGGAVLQETQYF
>TRBD1|TRBJ1-6|TRBV2|16|NA
TGTGCCAGCAGCTTGGCAGGGGGAGAGCATAATTCACCCCTCCACTTT
CASSLAGGEHNSPLHF
>NA|TRBJ1-6|TRBV5-1|15|NA
TGCGCCAGCAGCTTGAATACAGACTATAATTCACCCCTCCACTTT
CASSLNTDYNSPLHF
>NA|TRBJ1-6|TRBV29-1|13|NA
TGCAGCGTTCGGACAGAGAATAATTCACCCCTCCACTTT
CSVRTENNSPLHF
>NA|TRBJ1-4|TRBV10-3|14|NA
TGTGCCATCAGCGAGGGGCGAACTAATGAAAAACTGTTTTTT
CAISEGRTNEKLFF
>NA|TRBJ2-2|TRBV7-6|12|NA
TGTGCCAGCAGCTTAGAATACGGGGAGCTGTTTTTT
CASSLEYGELFF
>TRBD1|TRBJ1-6|TRBV11-2|14|NA
TGTGCCAGCAGCCTGGACAGGCTTAATTCACCCCTCCACTTT
CASSLDRLNSPLHF
>NA|TRBJ1-1|TRBV6-1|13|NA
TGTGCCAGCAGTGAGACAGGCCTTACTGAAGCTTTCTTT
CASSETGLTEAFF
>TRBD1|TRBJ1-1|TRBV5-1|17|NA
TGCGCCAGCAGCCCAGCCGGTGGACAGGGGGCGGACACTGAAGCTTTCTTT
CASSPAGGQGADTEAFF
>TRBD1|TRBJ1-1|TRBV19|16|NA
TGTGCCAGTAGTGCCAACAGGGGGCAGGGGAACACTGAAGCTTTCTTT
CASSANRGQGNTEAFF
>NA|TRBJ2-5|TRBV14|16|NA
TGTGCCAGCAGCCAAGCCGGGACACGGTTATGGGAGACCCAGTACTTC
CASSQAGTRLWETQYF
>TRBD1|TRBJ1-2|TRBV4-1|15|NA
TGCGCCAGCAGCTTCCCGGGACAGGGAACCTATGGCTACACCTTC
CASSFPGQGTYGYTF
>TRBD1|TRBJ1-1|TRBV6-5|12|few
TGTGCCAGCAGGGACAGGGATTATGAAGCTTTCTTT
CASRDRDYEAFF
>TRBD2|TRBJ2-2|TRBV4-2|19|NA
TGTGCCAGCAGCCAAGATAGTCGGAGCGGGGCTTTCCTGACCGGGGAGCTGTTTTTT
CASSQDSRSGAFLTGELFF
>NA|TRBJ1-2|TRBV5-1|14|NA
TGCGCCAGCAGCGCACAGGGAGTCAACTATGGCTACACCTTC
CASSAQGVNYGYTF
>NA|TRBJ1-6|TRBV11-2|15|NA
TGTGCCAGCGGGGGGGCTAGCTCCTATAATTCACCCCTCCACTTT
CASGGASSYNSPLHF
>TRBD2|TRBJ2-1|TRBV6-1|18|NA
TGTGCCAGCAGTGAAGTTATCCCCGGACTAGCGGGGTCGGGTGAGCAGTTCTTC
CASSEVIPGLAGSGEQFF
>NA|TRBJ1-4|TRBV7-2|15|NA
TGTGCCAGCAGCCTAAGACAGATCGATAATGAAAAACTGTTTTTT
CASSLRQIDNEKLFF
>NA|TRBJ2-3|TRBV6-6|14|NA
TGTGCCAGCAGGGTAGCGGCGCCCACAGATACGCAGTATTTT
CASRVAAPTDTQYF
>TRBD2|TRBJ2-1|TRBV6-1|14|NA
TGTGCCAGCAGACGACTAGCGGGGAACAATGAGCAGTTCTTC
CASRRLAGNNEQFF
>TRBD1|TRBJ1-1|TRBV29-1|13|NA
TGCAGCGTTAAGACAGGGTCGAACACTGAAGCTTTCTTT
CSVKTGSNTEAFF
>TRBD2|TRBJ2-3|TRBV7-9|15|NA
TGTGCCAGCAGCTCCACCGGGGGGACGGCAGATACGCAGTATTTT
CASSSTGGTADTQYF
>TRBD1|TRBJ2-5|TRBV2|14|once
TGTGCCAGCAGTGCGCGACAGGGTTGGGAGACCCAGTACTTC
CASSARQGWETQYF
>TRBD1|TRBJ2-1|TRBV2|14|few
TGTGCCAGCAGTGGGCCAGGGGGCCGTGGCGAGCAGTTCTTC
CASSGPGGRGEQFF
>NA|TRBJ1-2|TRBV5-1|15|NA
TGCGCCAGCAGGGCGGGACCGGGGGGCAACTATGGCTACACCTTC
CASRAGPGGNYGYTF
>NA|TRBJ2-3|TRBV29-1|11|NA
TGCAGCGTCCTCCTGGCAAGCGGACCGGGTTTT
CSVLLASGPGF
>NA|TRBJ1-2|TRBV27|13|NA
TGTGCCAGCAGTTTGTCGGGGGACTATGGCTACACCTTC
CASSLSGDYGYTF
>TRBD1|TRBJ1-4|TRBV6-6|16|NA
TGTGCCAGCAGCCAAACCGCGACAGGGTCCGAGGAAAAACTGTTTTTT
CASSQTATGSEEKLFF
>NA|TRBJ2-2|TRBV10-3|17|NA
TGTGCCATCAGTGAAACAGCTCGGACAGACCCAACCGGGGAGCTGTTTTTT
CAISETARTDPTGELFF